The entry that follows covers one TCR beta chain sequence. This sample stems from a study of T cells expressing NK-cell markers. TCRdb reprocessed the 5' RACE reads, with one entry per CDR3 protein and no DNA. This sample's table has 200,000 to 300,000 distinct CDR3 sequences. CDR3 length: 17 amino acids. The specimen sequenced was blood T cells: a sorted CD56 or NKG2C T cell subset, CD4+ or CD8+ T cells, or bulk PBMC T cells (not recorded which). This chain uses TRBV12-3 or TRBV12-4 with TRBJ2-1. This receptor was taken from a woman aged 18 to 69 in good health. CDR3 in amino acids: CASSPTPRQSSYNEQFF.